The clone carrying this T cell receptor beta chain was recorded only once. Its specificity is unknown. It was with 60 Vbeta and 13 Jbeta primers that the PCR ran. Assay: immunoSEQ multiplex PCR; the TCRdb copy retains only in-frame clones and omits some. The data hold roughly 120,000 clones, with around 86% observed a single time. Losses at the gene ends were 9 bases for V and 0 bases for J; bases not matched to a gene: 5. This CDR3 has 15 residues. Germline V CDR1 and CDR2: MDHEN, SYDVKM. The sample belongs to a study of cytomegalovirus exposure and HLA in healthy donors. Study-wide background: Unique TCRs from HLA-typed donors, 75 million to 100 million of them, were held in an early data release. General study points: The number of N-insertions in an Asian-associated ancestry cluster was reportedly below the roughly 670-donor mean in a later analysis. A later examination showed that TCR association rates differed by HLA locus, with DRB1 most and HLA-C fewest. The authors enumerated 180 or so TCR beta chains as linked to cytomegalovirus.

The TCR comes from a woman in her thirties in good health and CMV-seronegative. Sample: PBMCs. The chain employs TRBV28 and TRBJ2-1, with 10 nucleotides matching TRBD1. The CDR3 region has the DNA TGTGCCAGTGACAGGGGGCGATTCTCCTACAATGAGCAGTTCTTC. It yields the protein CASDRGRFSYNEQFF.